Below are 21 T cell receptor beta chains sequenced from a single sample in a study of regulatory T cells in long-lasting Graves disease (dated by TCRdb to about 2021). In light of the paper, this sample's time point label describes: newly diagnosed GD, antithyroid drugs for less than 3 months. For both TCR sequencing and RNA sequencing, RNA was extracted from PBMCs in TRIzol. Libraries came from multiplex PCR. Instrument used: Illumina HiSeq 4000. CDR3 regions were amplified by Arm-PCR with iRepertoire HTBI primers to construct TCR beta libraries. TCRdb trimmed the raw reads at Q25, called clones with MiXCR and kept productive beta chains. Here each entry gathers all rows of one CDR3 protein and keeps the most common genes and DNA. This sample comprises some 370,000 distinct CDR3 sequences, 12% of them detected only once. Together, the top ten hold approximately 19% of the sample. This same sample was also part of a study on T cells in Graves' hyperthyroidism and ophthalmopathy.

Here the sequenced sample was peripheral blood mononuclear cells (PBMCs), taken at new diagnosis, from a patient treated with antithyroid drugs. These receptors came from a woman aged 18-29 years with Graves disease. Donor details come from another sample of the same person, matched by shared clones.

This sequence joins TRBV4-1 and TRBJ2-5, with 8 bases fitting TRBD1. There are 16 residues in the CDR3. J lost 0 bases, V lost 2 bases, and 5 bases had no gene match. Germline-derived CDR1 and CDR2 are MGHRA and YSYEKL. CDR3 amino acids: CASSQPGQVYQETQYF. CDR3 sequence (DNA): TGCGCCAGCAGCCAACCGGGACAGGTGTACCAAGAGACCCAGTACTTC.

This clonotype was detected ten times or more. The V call is TRBV5-1, the J call TRBJ1-2; weak D call: TRBD1 (6 bases). The CDR3 extends over 15 amino acids. The V end was cut by 0 bases, the J end by 2 bases, with 11 bases between. Germline V lookup: CDR1 SGHRS, CDR2 YFSETQ. CDR3 loop: CASSLVYRDNYGYTF. CDR3 nucleotide sequence: TGCGCCAGCAGCTTGGTTTACAGGGACAACTATGGCTACACCTTC.

Regarding this clonotype: One base away lies a much larger clone, so this may be a sequencing read error. V usage is TRBV7-9 and J usage is TRBJ2-5; 10 bases are shared with TRBD2. Trimming at V came to 3 bases and at J to 2 bases, leaving 6 bases not matched to a gene. The germline CDR1 and CDR2 sequences are SEHNR and FQNEAQ (reference sequence). This CDR3 contains 16 residues. As DNA, the CDR3 is TGTGCCAGCAGCTTTGAGGGACTAGCGAGGCAAGAGACCCAGTACTTC. It encodes CASSFEGLARQETQYF.

As DNA, the CDR3 is TGTGCCAGCAGCTCCTACGGGGGGGCTGGCACAGATACGCAGTATTTT. It codes for CASSSYGGAGTDTQYF. The chain carries TRBV5-6 and TRBJ2-3, with 8 nucleotides matching TRBD2. This CDR3 contains 16 residues. V was clipped by 3 bases and J by 1 base; unmatched bases: 7. CDR1 and CDR2 from the germline V gene are SGHDT and YYEEEE.

Details on this clonotype: It differs at one base from a far larger clone, so likely a read error. The V call is TRBV28, the J call TRBJ2-7, with TRBD1 identical over 10 bases. The CDR3 is made up of 16 amino acids. Germline V CDR1 and CDR2: MDHEN, SYDVKM. V lost 7 bases and J lost 7; bases outside the gene matches: 16. CDR3 in amino acids: CASTSLGQGFRNEQYF. CDR3 DNA: TGTGCCAGCACCTCCTTGGGACAGGGGTTTCGTAATGAGCAGTACTTC.

The table lists this clonotype with a few counts. J is TRBJ1-5 and V is TRBV19; D remains unclear. From germline, CDR1 is LNHDA and CDR2 SQIVND (reference sequence). V lost 10 bases, J lost 0 bases, and 13 bases lay in between. This CDR3 has 14 residues. Here the CDR3 reads CANNRWPSNQPQHF. CDR3 DNA sequence: TGTGCCAACAATAGATGGCCTAGCAATCAGCCCCAGCATTTT.

The CDR3 sequence is CATSDLQGLGYTF. The CDR3 DNA reads TGTGCCACCAGTGATTTGCAAGGGTTAGGCTACACCTTC. The chain carries TRBV24-1 and TRBJ1-2; D is unclear. Trimming took 0 bases from V and 8 from J, leaving 9 bases between them. Germline V gene lookup returns CDR1 KGHDR and CDR2 SFDVKD. The CDR3 is 13 amino acids.

This clonotype was observed many times. No conserved phenylalanine or tryptophan ends this CDR3, so it is likely a read error. J is TRBJ1-1 and V is TRBV12-3 or TRBV12-4; D gene unclear. The V and J ends lost 0 bases and 4 bases respectively, with 12 bases between them. CDR3 length: 15 amino acids. For the CDR3, the DNA is TGTGCCAGCAGTTTAGCTAGGGCCTTCGTCACTGAAGCTTTCTTA. Translation gives CASSLARAFVTEAFL.

V usage is TRBV12-3 or TRBV12-4 and J usage is TRBJ1-1, with 10 nucleotides matching TRBD1. The CDR3 runs to 15 residues. J gave up 7 bases and V 0 bases, and 5 bases lay outside the gene matches. DNA for the CDR3: TGTGCCAGCAGTTTAGCCTGGGACAGGGGATTTGAAGCTTTCTTT. Translated: CASSLAWDRGFEAFF.

V and J are TRBV7-9 and TRBJ1-1; D is undetermined. The CDR3 extends over 15 amino acids. Trimming stripped 2 bases from V and 2 bases from J, with 12 bases between. Germline loops: CDR1 SEHNR, CDR2 FQNEAQ (reference sequence). Here the CDR3 DNA reads TGTGCCAGCAGCTTAACAGTGGGTCAAAACACTGAAGCTTTCTTT. The encoded protein is CASSLTVGQNTEAFF. The full variable domain, completed using reference TRBV7-9 and TRBJ1-1, is DTGVSQNPRHKITKRGQNVTFRCDPISEHNRLYWYRQTLGQGPEFLTYFQNEAQLEKSRLLSDRFSAERPKGSFSTLEIQRTEQGDSAMYLCASSLTVGQNTEAFFGQGTRLTVV.

Only a few counts were recorded for this clonotype. The rearrangement links TRBV6-1 to TRBJ2-3, with TRBD2 as a possible D gene (6 bases). V lost 11 bases, J lost 3 bases, and 21 bases lay in between. Germline V gives CDR1 MNHNS, CDR2 SASEGT. The CDR3 contains 15 residues. CDR3 nucleotide sequence: TGTGCCTGCCAGGAGAGTCCGGGGGTGACAGATACGCAGTATTTT. Translation: CACQESPGVTDTQYF.

Many counts were recorded for this clonotype. The rearrangement joins TRBV5-1 to TRBJ2-1; the D call may be TRBD1 or TRBD2 (5 bases each). Germline V gene lookup returns CDR1 SGHRS and CDR2 YFSETQ. V dropped 4 bases and J dropped 3 bases, with 14 bases sitting between them. The CDR3 consists of 15 residues. CDR3 DNA: TGCGCCAGCAGCCCCGGGGACCCATTCTACAATGAGCAGTTCTTC. Translating it yields CASSPGDPFYNEQFF. The full variable domain, with the rest looked up from reference TRBV5-1 and TRBJ2-1, is KAGVTQTPRYLIKTRGQQVTLSCSPISGHRSVSWYQQTPGQGLQFLFEYFSETQRNKGNFPGRFSGRQFSNSRSEMNVSTLELGDSALYLCASSPGDPFYNEQFFGPGTRLTVL.

This rearrangement joins TRBV3-1 to TRBJ2-2; TRBD2 agrees at 12 bases. Germline CDR1 and CDR2: LGHDT and YNNKEL (reference sequence). The length of the CDR3 is 16 residues. The V and J ends lost 8 bases and 2 bases, in that order; junction bases with no gene match: 6. CDR3 residues: CASLTSGSGNTGELFF. The DNA for the CDR3 is TGTGCCAGCTTGACTAGCGGGAGCGGAAACACCGGGGAGCTGTTTTTT.

At least ten counts were recorded for this clonotype. The chain uses TRBV3-1 and TRBJ1-1; D not certain. CDR3 length equals 14 residues. The ends were cut back, 4 bases at V and 6 bases at J, with 15 bases in the middle. Germline V gene lookup returns CDR1 LGHDT and CDR2 YNNKEL (reference sequence). As DNA, the CDR3 is TGTGCCAGCAGCCCGGAGACCCTAGGCGCTGAAGCTTTCTTT. The encoded protein is CASSPETLGAEAFF.

This clonotype was counted at least ten times. This chain links TRBV9 with TRBJ2-1; the match to TRBD1 covers 8 bases. Germline CDR1 reads SGDLS; CDR2 reads YYNGEE. The junction had 3 bases not matched to a gene; V was cut back by 0 bases and J by 4 bases. The CDR3 is made up of 15 amino acids. This CDR3 reads CASSVGGQVYNEQFF. The CDR3 DNA reads TGTGCCAGCAGCGTAGGGGGACAGGTGTACAATGAGCAGTTCTTC.

This clonotype was observed many times. The gene calls are TRBV7-3 and TRBJ1-1, with a tentative D call TRBD1 (5 bases). The CDR3 is made up of 14 amino acids. Germline lookup yields CDR1 SGHTA and CDR2 FQGTGA. Trimming shortened V by 0 bases and J by 1 base, and 6 bases separated the two germline ends. CDR3 region: CASSLTQGNTEAFF. In DNA form, the CDR3 reads TGTGCCAGCAGCTTAACTCAGGGGAACACTGAAGCTTTCTTT.

The chain employs TRBV20-1 and TRBJ2-1; 8 bases map to TRBD2. The CDR3 has 14 amino acids. Germline lookup yields CDR1 DFQATT and CDR2 SNEGSKA (reference sequence). After removal of 6 bases from V and 7 bases from J, the junction contained 11 bases not matched to a gene. CDR3 nucleotides: TGCAGTGCATTTCGGGGGGGGCTAAGGAATGAGCAGTTCTTC. Its translation is CSAFRGGLRNEQFF.

This clonotype was found many times. DNA of the CDR3: TGTGCCAGCAGCTTAGATTTTGTGAACACTGAAGCTTTCTTT. Its protein is CASSLDFVNTEAFF. The chain couples TRBV7-6 to TRBJ1-1; D is ambiguous. V was pared by 1 base and J by 0 bases, with 6 bases between. This CDR3 spans 14 amino acids. Germline values: CDR1 SGHVS, CDR2 FNYEAQ.

In this sample, this clonotype turned up many times. This rearrangement joins TRBV29-1 to TRBJ2-2, with unresolved D. The CDR3 contains 11 residues. Germline CDR1 SQVTM, CDR2 ANQGSEA. V shed 6 bases and J shed 4 bases, with 6 bases lying between them. The CDR3 loop is CSVQLTGELFF. CDR3 in DNA: TGCAGCGTACAGCTCACCGGGGAGCTGTTTTTT.

This clonotype appeared many times. The chain has TRBV5-1 and TRBJ1-5; no reliable D call. This CDR3 is built from 14 residues. Germline CDR1 is SGHRS and CDR2 is YFSETQ. Trimming removed 1 base at V and 5 bases at J, with 10 bases between. The chain's CDR3 is CASSLTGPDQPQHF. CDR3 coding DNA: TGCGCCAGCAGCTTGACGGGTCCCGATCAGCCCCAGCATTTT.

In this sample, this clonotype turned up a few times. The CDR3 nucleotides are TGCGCCAGCAGCCACGACGATTTAGCGGGGCCCTCAGATACGCAGTATTTT. Amino acids: CASSHDDLAGPSDTQYF. The chain joins TRBV4-1 to TRBJ2-3; TRBD2 agrees at 8 bases. Per the germline V gene, CDR1 is MGHRA and CDR2 is YSYEKL. This CDR3 is 17 amino acids long. The V gene end was trimmed by 3 bases and the J gene end by 4 bases; junction bases not matched to a gene: 12.